The rows below give T cell receptor beta chains drawn from one sample of a study of CD4 and CD8 cells across lung adenocarcinoma regions. MiXCR, run by TCRdb on the PCR reads, gives a single entry per CDR3 protein. Of 5,700 or so distinct CDR3 sequences in the sample, under 80% were seen once. The source material was CD4+ T cells from the center of a lung tumor. These receptors came from a female donor with lung adenocarcinoma. The CD4 and CD8 labels of this study may be unreliable. CDR3s include the opening cysteine and the closing phenylalanine or tryptophan. The order of the fields is J gene, D gene, V gene, CDR3 protein. The D gene is left open where the match is weak.

J: TRBJ2-1; D: NA; V: TRBV6-1; CDR3: CASSEWTVRNNTQFF
J: TRBJ1-1; D: NA; V: TRBV27; CDR3: CASSPYRGPNTEAFF
J: TRBJ1-2; D: NA; V: TRBV6-1; CDR3: CASIPFGRYDYGYTF
J: TRBJ2-3; D: NA; V: TRBV7-3; CDR3: CASGGQGGRDAETQYF
J: TRBJ2-3; D: NA; V: TRBV10-2; CDR3: CAGSGSGITETQYF
J: TRBJ2-2; D: TRBD2; V: TRBV5-4; CDR3: CASSLGLASTGELFF
J: TRBJ1-1; D: NA; V: TRBV7-8; CDR3: CASSLAPAAEAFF
J: TRBJ2-1; D: TRBD2; V: TRBV12-3/TRBV12-4; CDR3: CASAGWAGGGSYNEQFF
J: NA; D: TRBD1; V: TRBV6-1; CDR3: CASSGWDRGSSNELFF
J: TRBJ2-4; D: NA; V: TRBV6-4; CDR3: CASSEGTRAKNTQYF
J: TRBJ2-3; D: TRBD1; V: TRBV27; CDR3: CASSSRRTGTTDTQYF
J: NA; D: NA; V: TRBV6-1; CDR3: CASSPGKRGTDTQYF
J: TRBJ2-7; D: NA; V: TRBV7-2; CDR3: CASSLDQGSYEQYF
J: TRBJ2-3; D: NA; V: TRBV6-1; CDR3: CASSLRGDGTDTQYF
J: TRBJ2-7; D: NA; V: TRBV6-1; CDR3: CASRADFRGSSYEQYF
J: TRBJ1-4; D: NA; V: TRBV6-5; CDR3: CASSYIGQTNEKLFF
J: NA; D: TRBD2; V: TRBV6-1; CDR3: CASSEAPSGPQETQYF
J: TRBJ2-4; D: TRBD2; V: TRBV7-2; CDR3: CASSSRQLAPYNEQYF
J: TRBJ2-1; D: TRBD2; V: TRBV6-1; CDR3: CASSPPGTSGINEQFF
J: TRBJ2-5; D: TRBD1; V: TRBV6-1; CDR3: CASSGIYTGGGETQYF
J: TRBJ2-6; D: NA; V: TRBV12-3/TRBV12-4; CDR3: CASSLVFWGDIIVSGANVLTF
J: TRBJ1-1; D: NA; V: TRBV6-1; CDR3: CASSARDRYNTEAFF
J: TRBJ2-7; D: NA; V: TRBV6-1; CDR3: CASIFQGTYEQYF
J: TRBJ2-4; D: TRBD1; V: TRBV7-2; CDR3: CASRGRGGGGKETQYF
J: TRBJ2-1; D: NA; V: TRBV7-2; CDR3: CASSFEWVYNEQFF